This paragraph reports one TCR beta chain. Its specificity is unknown. The sample comes from a study of memory CD4+ T cells and cytomegalovirus serostatus. Here immunoSEQ multiplex PCR was the method, and the copy in TCRdb shows in-frame clones only, minus some. The sample holds tens of thousands of clones; 70% to 85% are singletons and the top ten take about 3%. Study results and limitations: 67 of 164 known CMV-associated TCRbeta sequences appeared in CD4+ memory. A US-trained random forest predicted CMV serostatus with median AUC around 0.91.

This CDR3 region has 16 residues. The germline V gene has CDR1 MNHEY and CDR2 SMNVEV (reference sequence). The J segment lost 1 base and the V segment lost 6 bases, leaving 10 bases of the junction unmatched. Single viable CD3+CD4+CD8-CD45RO+ cells were sorted as the memory CD4+ T cells. After thawing, CD4+ T cells were positively selected. The chain is built from TRBV27 and TRBJ2-7; 9 bases map to TRBD2. This receptor was taken from an adult in good health and CMV-seropositive. The material sequenced was memory CD4+ T cells from blood. CDR3 region: CASSLSLAGVSYEQYF. The CDR3, as DNA: TGTGCCAGCAGCCTATCCTTAGCGGGAGTTTCCTACGAGCAGTACTTC.